Listed here are 20 T cell receptor beta chains from one sample, sequenced in a study of blood T cell repertoires in COVID-19. The repertoire was sequenced with immunoSEQ multiplex PCR; TCRdb's copy has only in-frame clones and lacks some. Here the sample spans under 200,000 clones, 80% being singletons. The sequenced sample consisted of peripheral blood. The receptor source for this set is a man between 65 and 85 years old with active or convalescent COVID-19.

The genes are TRBV19 and TRBJ1-1; D is possibly TRBD1 (5 bases). Trimming took off 5 bases at V and 1 base at J, with 11 bases between the two ends. Germline V gene sequence: CDR1 LNHDA, CDR2 SQIVND (reference sequence). This CDR3 has 14 amino acids. The CDR3 coding sequence is TGTGCCAGTAGTGGGGGGACCGGGAACACTGAAGCTTTCTTT. This translates into CASSGGTGNTEAFF.

The CDR3 here is CASSPGGRGRETQYF. DNA of the CDR3: TGTGCCAGCAGCCCTGGGGGCAGGGGGAGAGAGACCCAGTACTTC. The chain links TRBV5-8 to TRBJ2-5; 7 bases match TRBD1. Germline V CDR1 and CDR2: SGHTS, YDEGEE. V gave up 4 bases and J gave up 4 bases; unmatched junction bases: 10. This CDR3 contains 15 residues.

The rearrangement uses TRBV7-2 and TRBJ2-7; the D gene is possibly TRBD1 (6 bases). The V gene's germline CDR1 is SGHTA and CDR2 FQGNSA. The CDR3 has 15 residues. Deletions cut 3 bases from V and 3 bases from J, with 15 bases between. The CDR3 sequence: CASSFQGSPLYEQYF. CDR3 DNA sequence: TGTGCCAGCAGCTTCCAGGGGAGTCCCCTCTACGAGCAGTACTTC.

This chain links TRBV2 with TRBJ2-3; 8 bases align to TRBD2. V dropped 4 bases and J dropped 1; count of bases not matched to a gene: 1. CDR1 SNHLY and CDR2 FYNNEI come from the germline V gene. The CDR3 runs to 14 residues. The CDR3: CASSVTSGTDTQYF. DNA of the CDR3: TGTGCCAGCAGTGTGACTAGCGGCACAGATACGCAGTATTTT.

The chain joins TRBV5-1 to TRBJ1-2, with TRBD1 identical over 7 bases. Trimming took 2 bases from V and 11 from J; bases not matched to a gene: 12. Germline CDR1 is SGHRS and CDR2 is YFSETQ. The CDR3 spans 14 residues. For the CDR3, the DNA is TGCGCCAGCAGCTTAACAGGGGCCCGACCCATTTACACCTTC. Its translation is CASSLTGARPIYTF.

The V and J genes are TRBV7-2 and TRBJ1-2; the D is unclear. Germline V lookup: CDR1 SGHTA, CDR2 FQGNSA. The CDR3 covers 12 residues. V lost 2 bases and J 11 bases, leaving 12 bases between the germline ends. CDR3 coding DNA: TGTGCCAGCAGCTTATCAGGTTGGGTGTACACCTTC. Encoded protein: CASSLSGWVYTF.

The rearrangement links TRBV2 to TRBJ2-5, with 9 bases identical to TRBD2. V trimming: 0 bases; J trimming: 3 bases; junction bases outside the gene matches: 8. CDR3 length equals 17 residues. In germline, CDR1 is SNHLY, CDR2 FYNNEI. The CDR3 is CASSEAPGGLAKETQYF. The DNA for the CDR3 is TGTGCCAGCAGTGAAGCGCCTGGGGGACTAGCTAAAGAGACCCAGTACTTC. Full variable domain (missing parts from reference TRBV2 and TRBJ2-5): EPEVTQTPSHQVTQMGQEVILRCVPISNHLYFYWYRQILGQKVEFLVSFYNNEISEKSEIFDDQFSVERPDGSNFTLKIRSTKLEDSAMYFCASSEAPGGLAKETQYFGPGTRLLVL.

CDR3 nucleotides: TGTGCCAGCAGCTTCGGACAGTATGGCTACACCTTC. It yields the protein CASSFGQYGYTF. V is TRBV7-8 and J is TRBJ1-2; maybe TRBD1 (6 bases). V was trimmed by 3 bases and J by 5 bases, leaving 7 bases between them. This CDR3 comprises 12 residues. Per germline, CDR1 SGHVS and CDR2 FQNEAQ.

This clone was counted once. The chain links TRBV12-5 to TRBJ1-1; D uncertain. CDR1 and CDR2 from the germline V gene are LGHNT and FRNRAP. The CDR3 has 13 amino acids. The V end lost 1 base, the J end lost 4 bases, and 7 bases lay between the germline ends. This CDR3 is CASGLGEGTEAFF. In nucleotides, the CDR3 is TGTGCTAGTGGTTTGGGGGAGGGCACTGAAGCTTTCTTT.

The chain recombines TRBV5-1 with TRBJ2-2; 12 bases agree with TRBD2. Germline CDR1 is SGHRS and CDR2 is YFSETQ. Trimming cost V 4 bases and J 6 bases; bases outside gene matches: 16. There are 19 residues in the CDR3. CDR3 nucleotides: TGCGCCAGCAGCCTCGGGACTAGCGGGCTATATGTCGCGGCCGGGGAGCTGTTTTTT. This gives the protein CASSLGTSGLYVAAGELFF.

This chain links TRBV9 with TRBJ2-7; D is undetermined. The CDR3 totals 15 residues. V lost 0 bases and J lost 2, with 12 bases in between. The V gene's germline CDR1 is SGDLS and CDR2 YYNGEE. The CDR3, as DNA: TGTGCCAGCAGCGTAGGGGCCGGCCTAACCTACGAGCAGTACTTC. This gives the protein CASSVGAGLTYEQYF.

V and J are TRBV29-1 and TRBJ1-1; 9 positions match TRBD1. The CDR3 has 13 amino acids. Germline loops: CDR1 SQVTM, CDR2 ANQGSEA. V lost 6 bases to trimming and J lost 12 bases; unmatched junction nucleotides: 14. This CDR3 is CSVTTQGALRTFF. The CDR3 region has the DNA TGCAGCGTCACTACACAGGGGGCTTTAAGGACTTTCTTT.

The J gene is TRBJ1-3, the V gene TRBV30, with D possibly matching TRBD1 (5 bases). V was clipped by 5 bases and J by 8 bases, with 22 bases between them. This CDR3 comprises 15 residues. Germline-derived CDR1 and CDR2 are GTSNPN and SVGIG (reference sequence). As DNA, the CDR3 is TGTGCCTGGGGGAATTTAGGGGCTGCTTGGGACACCATATATTTT. It translates to CAWGNLGAAWDTIYF.

The rearrangement uses TRBV18 and TRBJ1-1, with 7 nucleotides matching TRBD1. Trimming removed 2 bases from V and 6 bases from J; junction bases left unmatched: 6. The CDR3 covers 14 residues. The germline V gene encodes CDR1 KGHSH and CDR2 LQKENI. In DNA form, the CDR3 reads TGTGCCAGCTCACCAAGGGGGCAGGAAGCTGAAGCTTTCTTT. Translated, it gives CASSPRGQEAEAFF.

The CDR3 sequence is CAWSVFPAGSNLRNTIYF. CDR3 nucleotide sequence: TGTGCCTGGAGTGTATTTCCGGCAGGGTCAAACTTACGGAACACCATATATTTT. The chain joins TRBV30 to TRBJ1-3; tentatively, D is TRBD1 (5 bases). Trimming removed 0 bases from V and 7 bases from J, with 25 bases in between. Germline V lookup: CDR1 GTSNPN, CDR2 SVGIG (reference sequence). The length of the CDR3 is 18 residues.

CDR3 sequence: CAWTPGGSGRGKTQYF. The CDR3 DNA follows: TGTGCCTGGACCCCGGGTGGGAGCGGGAGGGGGAAGACCCAGTACTTC. The V call is TRBV30, the J call TRBJ2-5; 10 bases are shared with TRBD2. Germline assignment: CDR1 GTSNPN and CDR2 SVGIG (reference sequence). V lost 4 bases, J lost 6 bases, and 14 bases stayed unmatched. The CDR3 loop spans 16 amino acids.

This chain connects TRBV27 to TRBJ1-6; TRBD1 matches at 8 bases. The germline CDR1 and CDR2 sequences are MNHEY and SMNVEV (reference sequence). The CDR3 loop spans 15 amino acids. With 5 bases clipped from V and 9 bases from J, the junction kept 9 bases outside the gene matches. The CDR3 protein is CASSPRQGSGSPLHF. In DNA, the CDR3 is TGTGCCAGCAGTCCCCGACAGGGGTCGGGTTCACCCCTCCACTTT.

The genes are TRBV3-1 (or the pseudogene TRBV3-2) and TRBJ2-7; perhaps TRBD1 as D (6 bases). The CDR3 length is 15 residues. The ends were cut back, 0 bases at V and 3 bases at J, with 12 bases in the middle. Per the germline V gene, CDR1 is LGHDT and CDR2 is YNNKEL (reference sequence). CDR3: CASSQDRVRGYEQYF. The CDR3 DNA sequence: TGTGCCAGCAGCCAAGATCGGGTCAGGGGCTACGAGCAGTACTTC.

The CDR3 DNA reads as TGTGCCAGCAGCTGGGAACTAGCGGGAGGGCCGGATACGCAGTATTTT. It translates to CASSWELAGGPDTQYF. The chain is built from TRBV5-6 and TRBJ2-3, with 13 bases that match TRBD2. This CDR3 is built from 16 residues. Germline CDR1 reads SGHDT; CDR2 reads YYEEEE. Trimming cost V 3 bases and J 6 bases; bases outside gene matches: 7.

This sequence joins TRBV27 and TRBJ1-2; D not certain. CDR3 length: 14 amino acids. Germline V gene lookup returns CDR1 MNHEY and CDR2 SMNVEV (reference sequence). The germline V and J ends were trimmed by 5 bases and 2 bases, with 12 bases remaining between them. DNA for the CDR3: TGTGCCAGCAGTATAGCCCGAGGGAACTATGGCTACACCTTC. This encodes CASSIARGNYGYTF.